The entry below gives a single T cell receptor beta chain sequence along with its context. Antigen: not known. Germline V gene lookup returns CDR1 LNHDA and CDR2 SQIVND (reference sequence). Trimming stripped 8 bases from V and 8 bases from J, with 18 bases between. The CDR3 runs to 13 residues. The record originates from a study of T cell responses to AZD1222 COVID-19 vaccine. Study findings and constraints: Reportedly, close to half of spike-specific TCRs are directed against unmutated variant regions. Repertoires were obtained solely post-peak T cell response. Recipients of two AZD1222 doses showed rising Spike-specific TCR breadth and depth. Only a handful of individuals given AZD1222 were seropositive at baseline.

Clones were read by immunoSEQ multiplex PCR, and TCRdb kept only the in-frame ones, dropping some. The top ten hold around 12% of the sample, which has over 100,000 clones, about 86% seen once. The V gene is TRBV19, the J gene TRBJ1-2; D is unresolved. The material sequenced was peripheral blood, taken on day 0 of AZD1222 vaccination. The sequence was obtained from an adult in good health. CDR3 residues: CASALLRVQGYTF. The CDR3, as DNA: TGTGCCAGTGCGCTGCTGAGGGTCCAAGGCTACACCTTC.